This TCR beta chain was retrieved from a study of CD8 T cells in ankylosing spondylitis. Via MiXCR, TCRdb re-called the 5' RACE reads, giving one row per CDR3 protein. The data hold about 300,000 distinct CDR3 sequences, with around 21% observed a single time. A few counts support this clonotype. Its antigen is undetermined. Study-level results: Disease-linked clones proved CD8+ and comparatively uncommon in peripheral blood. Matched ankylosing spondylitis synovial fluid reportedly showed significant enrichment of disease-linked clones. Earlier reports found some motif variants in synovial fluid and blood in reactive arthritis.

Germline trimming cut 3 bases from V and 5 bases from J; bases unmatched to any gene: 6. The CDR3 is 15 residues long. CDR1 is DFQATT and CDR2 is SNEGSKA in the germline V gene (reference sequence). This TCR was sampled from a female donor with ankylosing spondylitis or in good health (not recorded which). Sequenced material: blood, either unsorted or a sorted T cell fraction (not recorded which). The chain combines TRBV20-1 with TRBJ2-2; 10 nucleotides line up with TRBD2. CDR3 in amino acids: CSASPLAGRTGELFF. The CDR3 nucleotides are TGCAGTGCTAGCCCACTAGCGGGAAGGACCGGGGAGCTGTTTTTT.